Presented here are 31 T cell receptor beta chains from one specimen sequenced in a study of vaccination effects on CD4 cells after COVID-19. Their cognate antigens are unknown. TCRdb keeps only in-frame clones here, not all; method: immunoSEQ multiplex PCR. Of under 65,000 clones listed, around 80% are singletons. Antigen-specific CD4+ T cells were first expanded with viral peptide pools by the ViraFEST assay and only then sequenced. Following 10 days of culture, CD4+ T cells were isolated. The specimen comprised CD4+ T cells from PBMCs cultured with HCoV-229E spike peptides, sampled before COVID-19 vaccination. The receptors come from a human donor who received a COVID-19 vaccine.

CDR3 bases: TGTGCCAGCAGTGAAGACAGGGGGTACTCACCCCTCCACTTT. This sequence encodes CASSEDRGYSPLHF. This sequence joins TRBV2 and TRBJ1-6; 8 bases match TRBD1. Germline assignment: CDR1 SNHLY and CDR2 FYNNEI. V trimming: 1 base; J trimming: 10 bases; junction bases outside the gene matches: 3. The CDR3 runs to 14 residues.

The chain recombines TRBV5-1 with TRBJ1-2; TRBD1 matches 10 bases. Germline trimming cut 0 bases from V and 3 bases from J; bases unmatched to any gene: 2. The CDR3 extends over 15 amino acids. Germline assignment: CDR1 SGHRS and CDR2 YFSETQ. The CDR3 here is CASSLGQGADYGYTF. CDR3 sequence (DNA): TGCGCCAGCAGCTTGGGACAGGGGGCGGACTATGGCTACACCTTC. The variable domain in full, completed from reference TRBV5-1 and TRBJ1-2, reads KAGVTQTPRYLIKTRGQQVTLSCSPISGHRSVSWYQQTPGQGLQFLFEYFSETQRNKGNFPGRFSGRQFSNSRSEMNVSTLELGDSALYLCASSLGQGADYGYTFGSGTRLTVV.

The chain has TRBV29-1 and TRBJ1-2; D gene unclear. The CDR3 covers 12 residues. V lost 4 bases and J 6 bases, leaving 12 bases between the germline ends. Germline CDR1 and CDR2: SQVTM and ANQGSEA. The CDR3 DNA follows: TGCAGCGTTGGCGAGGACCTGGATGGCTACACCTTC. Translating it yields CSVGEDLDGYTF. Using reference TRBV29-1 and TRBJ1-2 for the parts outside the CDR3, the full variable domain is SAVISQKPSRDICQRGTSLTIQCQVDSQVTMMFWYRQQPGQSLTLIATANQGSEATYESGFVIDKFPISRPNLTFSTLTVSNMSPEDSSIYLCSVGEDLDGYTFGSGTRLTVV.

The V call is TRBV7-2, the J call TRBJ2-2; perhaps TRBD2 as D (5 bases). Trimming cost V 2 bases and J 7 bases, with 11 bases left between them. CDR3 length: 14 residues. CDR1 and CDR2 from the germline V gene are SGHTA and FQGNSA. CDR3 sequence: CASSLKRAGGELFF. The CDR3 DNA reads as TGTGCCAGCAGCTTAAAGAGGGCGGGCGGGGAGCTGTTTTTT. Using reference TRBV7-2 and TRBJ2-2 for the parts outside the CDR3, the full variable domain is GAGVSQSPSNKVTEKGKDVELRCDPISGHTALYWYRQSLGQGLEFLIYFQGNSAPDKSGLPSDRFSAERTGGSVSTLTIQRTQQEDSAVYLCASSLKRAGGELFFGEGSRLTVL.

V gene TRBV9 combines with J gene TRBJ1-3; D is perhaps TRBD1 (5 bases). Trimming pared 1 base from V and 2 bases from J, leaving 13 bases between. The germline gives CDR1 SGDLS, CDR2 YYNGEE. The CDR3 has 16 residues. CDR3 region: CASSVRGIYPGNTIYF. The CDR3 DNA reads TGTGCCAGCAGCGTAAGGGGAATCTATCCTGGAAACACCATATATTTT.

The count of this clone is one. The V call is TRBV5-1, the J call TRBJ2-5; maybe TRBD1 (6 bases). This CDR3 comprises 15 residues. V lost 0 bases and J lost 5, with 14 bases in between. Per germline, CDR1 SGHRS and CDR2 YFSETQ. The CDR3 loop is CASSLGPGVGETQYF. CDR3 DNA sequence: TGCGCCAGCAGCTTGGGGCCAGGGGTGGGGGAGACCCAGTACTTC.

This chain uses TRBV2 with TRBJ2-3; the D gene could be TRBD1 or TRBD2 (5 bases each). Germline CDR1 and CDR2: SNHLY and FYNNEI. Between the trimmed V and J ends, which lost 7 bases and 2 bases, there was a span of 19 bases. CDR3 length equals 16 residues. The CDR3 DNA is TGTGCCAGCATGGCCGGGGCCAGGCGTGCCACAGATACGCAGTATTTT. It specifies CASMAGARRATDTQYF.

A few counts support this clone. V usage is TRBV5-1 and J usage is TRBJ1-3; unclear D gene. The CDR3 contains 14 residues. CDR1 and CDR2 (germline): SGHRS, YFSETQ. V lost 4 bases and J lost 9, with 17 bases in between. This CDR3 reads CASSPVDALGTIYF. In nucleotides, the CDR3 is TGCGCCAGCAGCCCAGTGGACGCTCTGGGCACCATATATTTT.

V usage is TRBV10-3 and J usage is TRBJ1-5, with D perhaps TRBD1 (5 bases). CDR1 and CDR2 from the germline V gene are ENHRY and SYGVKD. V was pared by 3 bases and J by 1 base, with 7 bases between. The CDR3 extends over 14 amino acids. The CDR3 here is CAISDQGSNQPQHF. CDR3 DNA: TGTGCCATCAGTGACCAGGGCAGCAATCAGCCCCAGCATTTT.

The chain couples TRBV4-3 to TRBJ1-1; perhaps TRBD1 as D (5 bases). The germline V and J ends were trimmed by 4 bases and 2 bases, with 14 bases remaining between them. In germline, CDR1 is LGHNA, CDR2 YSLEER. The CDR3 spans 15 residues. DNA for the CDR3: TGCGCCAGCAGCCCGAATGGGGGGAGTAACACTGAAGCTTTCTTT. Encoded protein: CASSPNGGSNTEAFF.

The chain has TRBV2 and TRBJ1-6; 8 nucleotides align to TRBD1. J was trimmed by 3 bases and V by 7 bases; bases with no gene match: 11. Per germline, CDR1 SNHLY and CDR2 FYNNEI. CDR3 length equals 17 residues. This CDR3 reads CASKTRVGQGYNSPLHF. The CDR3 bases are TGTGCCAGCAAGACCAGAGTCGGACAGGGCTATAATTCACCCCTCCACTTT. Looking up the rest from reference TRBV2 and TRBJ1-6 gives the full variable domain: EPEVTQTPSHQVTQMGQEVILRCVPISNHLYFYWYRQILGQKVEFLVSFYNNEISEKSEIFDDQFSVERPDGSNFTLKIRSTKLEDSAMYFCASKTRVGQGYNSPLHFGNGTRLTVT.

The chain has TRBV5-1 and TRBJ1-3, with 7 positions matching TRBD1. V shed 0 bases and J 1 base; nucleotides not matched to a gene: 1. The CDR3 contains 15 residues. The germline V gene encodes CDR1 SGHRS and CDR2 YFSETQ. The CDR3 sequence is CASSLVTGSGNTIYF. The CDR3 DNA reads TGCGCCAGCAGCTTGGTGACAGGGTCTGGAAACACCATATATTTT.

The genes are TRBV10-3 and TRBJ2-1; tentatively, D is TRBD2 (7 bases). The CDR3 runs to 14 residues. The V end was cut by 4 bases, the J end by 7 bases, with 14 bases between. Looked up from germline, CDR1 is ENHRY and CDR2 is SYGVKD. As DNA, the CDR3 is TGTGCCATCAGTGTAGAGGGGGGGCGAAATGAGCAGTTCTTC. Translation: CAISVEGGRNEQFF.

The chain combines TRBV19 with TRBJ1-2, with a possible D match to TRBD1 (6 bases). The CDR3 is 14 amino acids. Germline CDR1 and CDR2: LNHDA and SQIVND (reference sequence). With 5 bases removed from V and 0 bases from J, the gap between germline ends came to 10 bases. The CDR3 nucleotides read TGTGCCAGTAGTCGACGACAGGCTAACTATGGCTACACCTTC. Its protein product is CASSRRQANYGYTF.

The chain carries TRBV30 and TRBJ1-5; weak D call: TRBD1 (6 bases). CDR3 size: 15 residues. CDR1 is GTSNPN, CDR2 SVGIG, per germline (reference sequence). V was clipped by 2 bases and J by 3 bases, with 14 bases between them. CDR3 DNA sequence: TGTGCCTGGAGTCGATCGGACAGAGACAATCAGCCCCAGCATTTT. As protein: CAWSRSDRDNQPQHF.

This clone was detected only once. The chain uses TRBV20-1 and TRBJ1-1; no firm D call. V was clipped by 4 bases and J by 10 bases, with 13 bases between them. Germline loops: CDR1 DFQATT, CDR2 SNEGSKA (reference sequence). The CDR3 has 11 amino acids. The CDR3 sequence is CSATQGWGAFF. The CDR3, as DNA: TGCAGTGCTACACAAGGCTGGGGAGCTTTCTTT.

The chain joins TRBV12-3 or TRBV12-4 to TRBJ1-4; D is unclear. V was pared by 2 bases and J by 8 bases, with 6 bases between. The CDR3 covers 12 residues. The CDR3 protein is CASSLTREKLFF. The CDR3, as DNA: TGTGCCAGCAGTTTAACGAGGGAAAAACTGTTTTTT.

This sequence joins TRBV18 and TRBJ2-5, with 11 nucleotides matching TRBD1. Germline V gene sequence: CDR1 KGHSH, CDR2 LQKENI. CDR3 length equals 16 residues. With 3 bases clipped from V and 5 bases from J, the junction kept 8 bases outside the gene matches. Written as DNA, the CDR3 is TGTGCCAGCTCACCGACGGGGACAGGGGGACTCGAGACCCAGTACTTC. This codes for CASSPTGTGGLETQYF. Full variable domain (missing parts from reference TRBV18 and TRBJ2-5): NAGVMQNPRHLVRRRGQEARLRCSPMKGHSHVYWYRQLPEEGLKFMVYLQKENIIDESGMPKERFSAEFPKEGPSILRIQQVVRGDSAAYFCASSPTGTGGLETQYFGPGTRLLVL.

This clone has a handful of counts. The V call is TRBV28, the J call TRBJ2-5; D possibly corresponds to TRBD1 (5 bases). V was cut by 1 base and J by 6 bases, with 12 bases left in between. The CDR3 is made up of 14 amino acids. The V gene's germline CDR1 is MDHEN and CDR2 SYDVKM. DNA for the CDR3: TGTGCCAGCAGTTTATTGGGCAGGGCGAAGACCCAGTACTTC. Translating it yields CASSLLGRAKTQYF.

This chain links TRBV6-1 with TRBJ2-5; D is possibly TRBD1 (6 bases). Germline CDR1 is MNHNS and CDR2 is SASEGT. Trimming pared 4 bases from V and 2 bases from J, leaving 17 bases between. The CDR3 totals 16 residues. The CDR3 coding sequence is TGTGCCAGCAGTGTATCACAGGGAGATTGGCAAGAGACCCAGTACTTC. This encodes CASSVSQGDWQETQYF.

The V and J genes are TRBV15 and TRBJ2-4, with 9 bases matching TRBD1. Germline trimming cut 8 bases from V and 6 bases from J; bases unmatched to any gene: 5. The CDR3 is 13 amino acids. Per the germline V gene, CDR1 is LNHNV and CDR2 is YYDKDF (reference sequence). The CDR3 DNA follows: TGTGCCACCGAAGAGGACAGGGGAAACATTCAGTACTTC. It codes for CATEEDRGNIQYF. Complete variable domain (other parts from reference TRBV15 and TRBJ2-4): DAMVIQNPRYQVTQFGKPVTLSCSQTLNHNVMYWYQQKSSQAPKLLFHYYDKDFNNEADTPDNFQSRRPNTSFCFLDIRSPGLGDTAMYLCATEEDRGNIQYFGAGTRLSVL.

The chain couples TRBV11-2 to TRBJ2-2; D possibly matches TRBD1 or TRBD2 (5 bases each). The CDR3 sequence is 16 residues long. Germline V gene lookup returns CDR1 SGHAT and CDR2 FQNNGV. Trimming removed 7 bases at V and 0 bases at J, with 15 bases between. DNA of the CDR3: TGTGCCAGCAACTGGGCCCGGGGCGCGAACACCGGGGAGCTGTTTTTT. Translating gives CASNWARGANTGELFF.

The chain links TRBV4-3 to TRBJ1-1; 9 nucleotides match TRBD1. Trimming at V came to 0 bases and at J to 3 bases, leaving 11 bases not matched to a gene. Germline loops: CDR1 LGHNA, CDR2 YSLEER. The CDR3 extends over 18 amino acids. CDR3 DNA sequence: TGCGCCAGCAGCCAAGACTGGGACAGGGCGAGGGAGGACACTGAAGCTTTCTTT. Translating gives CASSQDWDRAREDTEAFF.

The chain couples TRBV4-1 to TRBJ2-3; D possibly corresponds to TRBD2 (6 bases). CDR3 length: 17 amino acids. CDR1 and CDR2 from the germline V gene are MGHRA and YSYEKL. V dropped 0 bases and J dropped 4 bases, with 17 bases sitting between them. The CDR3 region has the DNA TGCGCCAGCAGCCAAGATCGAGGCGGGGCCCCGGCAGATACGCAGTATTTT. This gives the protein CASSQDRGGAPADTQYF.

The V gene is TRBV11-3, the J gene TRBJ2-1; D could derive from TRBD1 or TRBD2 (6 bases each). Trimming removed 4 bases from V and 15 bases from J, with 22 bases in between. This CDR3 is built from 14 residues. Germline assignment: CDR1 SGHNT and CDR2 YENEEA. The CDR3 reads CASSSSSGASSPFF. The CDR3 DNA follows: TGTGCCAGCAGCTCCTCTTCGGGGGCTAGTTCCCCGTTCTTC.

A single count supports this clone. The chain is built from TRBV7-3 and TRBJ2-3, with D tentatively TRBD2 (7 bases). CDR1 SGHTA and CDR2 FQGTGA come from the germline V gene. V dropped 3 bases and J dropped 2 bases, with 12 bases sitting between them. The length of the CDR3 is 15 residues. Written as DNA, the CDR3 is TGTGCCAGCAGCTTCGGCGGGGGCCACACAGATACGCAGTATTTT. Protein: CASSFGGGHTDTQYF. The entire variable domain, with the rest obtained from reference TRBV7-3 and TRBJ2-3, is as follows: GAGVSQTPSNKVTEKGKYVELRCDPISGHTALYWYRQSLGQGPEFLIYFQGTGAADDSGLPNDRFFAVRPEGSVSTLKIQRTERGDSAVYLCASSFGGGHTDTQYFGPGTRLTVL.

The chain employs TRBV28 and TRBJ2-5, with D maybe TRBD2 (5 bases). Trimming cost V 2 bases and J 5 bases, with 9 bases left between them. CDR1 and CDR2 from the germline V gene are MDHEN and SYDVKM. The CDR3 is made up of 13 amino acids. Here the CDR3 reads CASSLNLAETQYF. In DNA form, the CDR3 reads TGTGCCAGCAGTTTAAATCTAGCTGAGACCCAGTACTTC. Together with reference TRBV28 and TRBJ2-5, the CDR3 gives the full variable domain: DVKVTQSSRYLVKRTGEKVFLECVQDMDHENMFWYRQDPGLGLRLIYFSYDVKMKEKGDIPEGYSVSREKKERFSLILESASTNQTSMYLCASSLNLAETQYFGPGTRLLVL.

The table lists this clone with a few counts. This chain links TRBV18 with TRBJ1-2; TRBD1 is a possible D gene (6 bases). This CDR3 has 14 residues. Germline values: CDR1 KGHSH, CDR2 LQKENI. Trimming cost V 2 bases and J 0 bases, with 7 bases left between them. The CDR3 sequence: CASSPGQSNYGYTF. The CDR3, as DNA: TGTGCCAGCTCACCAGGACAGTCTAACTATGGCTACACCTTC.

V usage is TRBV10-3 and J usage is TRBJ2-7; D unresolved. The germline V and J ends were trimmed by 8 bases and 6 bases, with 11 bases remaining between them. Germline values: CDR1 ENHRY, CDR2 SYGVKD. There are 11 residues in the CDR3. The CDR3 sequence is CAIGYLGEQYV. The CDR3 nucleotides are TGTGCCATCGGATACTTGGGCGAGCAGTACGTC.

This chain connects TRBV2 to TRBJ1-2; D uncertain. This CDR3 is 14 amino acids long. The germline V and J ends were trimmed by 2 bases and 7 bases, with 14 bases remaining between them. CDR1 SNHLY and CDR2 FYNNEI come from the germline V gene. The CDR3 region is CASSELIESVGYTF. The CDR3 bases are TGTGCCAGCAGTGAACTAATAGAATCGGTTGGCTACACCTTC.

The rearrangement uses TRBV6-5 and TRBJ1-2; D call uncertain. There are 16 residues in the CDR3. Germline V CDR1 and CDR2: MNHEY, SVGAGI. Trimming cost V 4 bases and J 1 base, with 16 bases left between them. The CDR3 region is CASSLLRKTFNYGYTF. The CDR3 DNA follows: TGTGCCAGCAGTTTGCTACGGAAAACATTTAACTATGGCTACACCTTC.